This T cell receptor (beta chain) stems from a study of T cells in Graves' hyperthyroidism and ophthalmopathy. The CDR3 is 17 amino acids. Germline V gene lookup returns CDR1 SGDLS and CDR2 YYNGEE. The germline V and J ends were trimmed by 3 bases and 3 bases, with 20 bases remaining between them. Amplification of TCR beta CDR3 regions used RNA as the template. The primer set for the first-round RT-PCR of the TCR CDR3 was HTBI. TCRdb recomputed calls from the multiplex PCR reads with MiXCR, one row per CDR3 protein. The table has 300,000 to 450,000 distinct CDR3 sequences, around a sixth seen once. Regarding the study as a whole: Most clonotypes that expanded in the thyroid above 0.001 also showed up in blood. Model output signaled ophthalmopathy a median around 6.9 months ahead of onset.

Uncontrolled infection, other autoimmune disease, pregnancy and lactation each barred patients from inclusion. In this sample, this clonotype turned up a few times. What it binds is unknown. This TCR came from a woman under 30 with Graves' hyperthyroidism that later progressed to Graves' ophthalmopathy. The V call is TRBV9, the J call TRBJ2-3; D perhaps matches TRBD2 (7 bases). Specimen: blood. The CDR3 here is CASSAELTGRETDTQYF. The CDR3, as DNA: TGTGCCAGCAGCGCCGAGCTTACAGGGAGGGAGACAGATACGCAGTATTTT.